The source of this T cell receptor (beta chain) is a study of beta chain features in type 1 diabetes. Turning to this clone: Antigen specificity is unknown.

What was sequenced were expressed TCRB transcripts, since all of the isolated RNA had been reverse transcribed. Sequenced by immunoSEQ multiplex PCR; TCRdb stores in-frame clones only, minus some. The sample has under 200,000 clones, 10% seen once; the top ten hold around 0.48%. Study-level results: TCRB CDR3s were moderately but significantly shorter in Type 1 diabetes patients in all four CD4+ subsets.

Sequenced: central memory CD4+ T cells from blood. The sequence was collected from a man aged 30 to 39 with type 1 diabetes.

Written as DNA, the CDR3 is TGCGCCAGCAGTCTCGGGGGGACGAACACTGAAGCTTTCTTT. As protein: CASSLGGTNTEAFF. The chain has TRBV23-1 and TRBJ1-1, with D perhaps matching TRBD1 (5 bases). TRBV23-1 is an ORF; its function is uncertain. This CDR3 spans 14 amino acids. Trimming cost V 4 bases and J 1 base, with 10 bases left between them.